This T cell receptor beta chain comes out of a study of blood T cell repertoires in COVID-19. As for the study in general: From the United States, Italy and Spain came samples of acute and convalescent COVID-19. PBMCs, B-cell-depleted T cells, or T cells were the source of the cDNA or gDNA that made up the material.

Germline V gives CDR1 MNHNS, CDR2 SASEGT. CDR3 length equals 14 residues. V trimming: 3 bases; J trimming: 6 bases; junction bases outside the gene matches: 6. In the source study's methods: From reference gene primer amplification, estimates of nucleated cell counts were derived. Assay used: immunoSEQ multiplex PCR; TCRdb lists only in-frame clones, some missing. Clonal size and the V and J genes are those of that table, whereas D and trimming came from the DNA. The sample has a few hundred thousand clones, around nine tenths seen once. Across under 25 US areas, participants ranged in age from 18 to 89 years.

The chain combines TRBV6-1 with TRBJ2-7; 9 bases map to TRBD2. This TCR came from a young woman who had recovered from COVID-19. Sample: PBMCs or T cells enriched from blood (not recorded which). Here the CDR3 DNA reads TGTGCCAGCAGTGAGCGGGGGGGTTCGGCCGAGCAGTACTTC. This codes for CASSERGGSAEQYF.